The TCR beta chain under discussion was sequenced for a study of cytomegalovirus exposure and HLA in healthy donors. Germline V gene data show CDR1 as MNHGY and CDR2 as SAAAGT. This CDR3 region has 16 residues. V lost 6 bases, J lost 3 bases, and 18 bases lay in between. The PCR used 60 Vbeta and 13 Jbeta primers. The assay was immunoSEQ multiplex PCR, and TCRdb's table has in-frame clones only and misses some. Counted here are 130,000 to 150,000 clones, roughly three quarters occurring once; the ten biggest clones make up over 2.5%. Study results and caveats: Another analysis was done later, and it associated approximately 18,000 TCR beta sequences with HLA alleles at 0.05 false discovery rate. TRBV6-2, TRBV6-3 and some other V segments were excluded as indistinguishable. Sequencing depth across donors, presence/absence analyses assumed, was roughly uniform.

Concerning this clone: Antigen: not known.

Material: PBMCs. This TCR was sampled from a female donor in good health and CMV-seronegative. The chain joins TRBV6-8 to TRBJ2-1, with D perhaps matching TRBD1 (6 bases). CDR3 in DNA: TGTGCCAGCAGCCCTCCATTCGGACAGTGCTACAATGAGCAGTTCTTC. This translates into CASSPPFGQCYNEQFF.